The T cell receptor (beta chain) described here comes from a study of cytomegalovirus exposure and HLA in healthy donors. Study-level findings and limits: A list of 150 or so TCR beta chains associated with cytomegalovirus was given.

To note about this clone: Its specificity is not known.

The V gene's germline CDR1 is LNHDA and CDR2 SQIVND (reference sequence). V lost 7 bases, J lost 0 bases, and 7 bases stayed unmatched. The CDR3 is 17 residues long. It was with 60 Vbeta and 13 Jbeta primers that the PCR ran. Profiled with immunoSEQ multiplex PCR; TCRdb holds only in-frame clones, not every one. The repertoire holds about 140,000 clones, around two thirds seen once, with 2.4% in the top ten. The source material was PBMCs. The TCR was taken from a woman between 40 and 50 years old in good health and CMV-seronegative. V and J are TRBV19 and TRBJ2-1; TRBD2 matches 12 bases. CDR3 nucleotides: TGTGCCAGTACCCCGACTAGCGGGGGCCCCTCCTACAATGAGCAGTTCTTC. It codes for CASTPTSGGPSYNEQFF.